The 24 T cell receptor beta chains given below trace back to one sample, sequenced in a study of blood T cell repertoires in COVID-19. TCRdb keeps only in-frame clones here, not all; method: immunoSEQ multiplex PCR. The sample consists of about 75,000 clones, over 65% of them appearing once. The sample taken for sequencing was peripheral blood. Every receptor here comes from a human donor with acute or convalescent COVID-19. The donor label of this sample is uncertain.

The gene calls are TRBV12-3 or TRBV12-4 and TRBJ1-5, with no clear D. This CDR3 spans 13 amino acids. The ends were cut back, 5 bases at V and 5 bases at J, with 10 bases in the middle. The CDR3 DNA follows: TGTGCCAGCAGTCTTACACGGGATCAGCCCCAGCATTTT. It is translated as CASSLTRDQPQHF.

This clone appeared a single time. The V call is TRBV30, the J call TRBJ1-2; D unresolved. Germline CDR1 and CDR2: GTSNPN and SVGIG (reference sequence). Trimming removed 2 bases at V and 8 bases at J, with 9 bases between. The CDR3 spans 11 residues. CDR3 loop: CAWSFRVGYTF. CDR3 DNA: TGTGCCTGGAGTTTTCGGGTCGGCTACACCTTC.

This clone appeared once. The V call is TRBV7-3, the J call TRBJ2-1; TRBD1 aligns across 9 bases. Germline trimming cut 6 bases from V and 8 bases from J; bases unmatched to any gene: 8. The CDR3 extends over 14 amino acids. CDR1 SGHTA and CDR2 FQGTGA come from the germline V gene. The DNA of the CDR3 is TGTGCCAGCAGAAGGACAGGGGAGAGGGATGAGCAGTTCTTC. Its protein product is CASRRTGERDEQFF. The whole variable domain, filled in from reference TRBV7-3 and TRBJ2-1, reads GAGVSQTPSNKVTEKGKYVELRCDPISGHTALYWYRQSLGQGPEFLIYFQGTGAADDSGLPNDRFFAVRPEGSVSTLKIQRTERGDSAVYLCASRRTGERDEQFFGPGTRLTVL.

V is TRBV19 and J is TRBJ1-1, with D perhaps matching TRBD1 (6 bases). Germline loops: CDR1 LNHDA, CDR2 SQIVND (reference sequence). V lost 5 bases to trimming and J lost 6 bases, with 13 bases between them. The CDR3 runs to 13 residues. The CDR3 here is CASSAQGRAEAFF. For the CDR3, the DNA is TGTGCCAGTAGTGCACAGGGAAGAGCTGAAGCTTTCTTT.

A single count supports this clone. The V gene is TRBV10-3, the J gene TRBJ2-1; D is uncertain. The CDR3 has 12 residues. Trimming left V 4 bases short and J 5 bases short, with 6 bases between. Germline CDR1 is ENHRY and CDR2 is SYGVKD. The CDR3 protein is CAISAGDNEQFF. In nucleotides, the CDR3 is TGTGCCATCAGTGCCGGAGACAATGAGCAGTTCTTC.

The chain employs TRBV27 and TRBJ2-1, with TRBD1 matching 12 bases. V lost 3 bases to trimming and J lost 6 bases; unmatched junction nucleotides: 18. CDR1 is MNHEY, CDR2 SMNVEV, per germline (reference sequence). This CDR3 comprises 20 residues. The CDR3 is CASSLISGTGGMYSPNEQFF. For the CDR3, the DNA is TGTGCCAGCAGTTTGATATCCGGGACAGGGGGCATGTATTCACCCAATGAGCAGTTCTTC.

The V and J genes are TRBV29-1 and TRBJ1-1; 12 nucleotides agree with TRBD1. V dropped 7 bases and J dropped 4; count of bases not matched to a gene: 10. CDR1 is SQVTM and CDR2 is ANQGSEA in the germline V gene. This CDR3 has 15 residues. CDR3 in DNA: TGCAGCGCCCGGGGGGACAGGGGGCAAGTCACTGAAGCTTTCTTT. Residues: CSARGDRGQVTEAFF.

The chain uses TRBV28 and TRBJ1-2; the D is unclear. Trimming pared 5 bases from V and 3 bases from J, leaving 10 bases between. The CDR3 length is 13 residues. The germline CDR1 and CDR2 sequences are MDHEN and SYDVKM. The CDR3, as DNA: TGTGCCAGCAGTCTTGGGCTATACTATGGCTACACCTTC. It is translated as CASSLGLYYGYTF.

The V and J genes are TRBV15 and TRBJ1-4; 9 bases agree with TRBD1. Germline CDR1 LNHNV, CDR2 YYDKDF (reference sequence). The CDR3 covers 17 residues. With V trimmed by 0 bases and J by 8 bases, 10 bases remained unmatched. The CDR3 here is CATSRDQRGQGREKLFF. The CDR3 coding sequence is TGTGCCACCAGCAGAGATCAGAGGGGACAGGGAAGGGAAAAACTGTTTTTT.

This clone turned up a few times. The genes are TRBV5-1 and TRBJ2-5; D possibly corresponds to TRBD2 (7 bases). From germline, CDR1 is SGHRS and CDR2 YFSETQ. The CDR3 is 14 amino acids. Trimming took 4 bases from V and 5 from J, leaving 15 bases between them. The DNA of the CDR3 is TGCGCCAGCAGCCCGCTAGGGAGGGGGGAGACCCAGTACTTC. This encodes CASSPLGRGETQYF.

CDR3 loop: CASSQDYPRASEQFF. CDR3 sequence (DNA): TGTGCCAGCAGCCAAGATTACCCCAGGGCTTCTGAGCAGTTCTTC. The chain couples TRBV4-2 to TRBJ2-1; D may be TRBD1 (5 bases). Germline V gene data show CDR1 as LGHNA and CDR2 as YNFKEQ. Trimming shortened V by 0 bases and J by 9 bases, and 15 bases separated the two germline ends. The CDR3 covers 15 residues.

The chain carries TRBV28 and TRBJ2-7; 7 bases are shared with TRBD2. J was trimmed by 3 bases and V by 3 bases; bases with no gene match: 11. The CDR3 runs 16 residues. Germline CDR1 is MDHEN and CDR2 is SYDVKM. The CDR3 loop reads CASSFSLAELRYEQYF. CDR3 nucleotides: TGTGCCAGCAGTTTCTCTCTAGCGGAGTTACGCTACGAGCAGTACTTC.

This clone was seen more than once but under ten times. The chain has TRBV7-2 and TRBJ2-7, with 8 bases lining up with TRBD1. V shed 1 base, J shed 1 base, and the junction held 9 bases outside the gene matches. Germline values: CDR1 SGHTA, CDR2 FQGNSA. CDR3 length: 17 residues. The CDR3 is CASSLGISGGGSYEQYF. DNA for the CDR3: TGTGCCAGCAGCTTAGGTATTTCAGGGGGCGGGTCCTACGAGCAGTACTTC.

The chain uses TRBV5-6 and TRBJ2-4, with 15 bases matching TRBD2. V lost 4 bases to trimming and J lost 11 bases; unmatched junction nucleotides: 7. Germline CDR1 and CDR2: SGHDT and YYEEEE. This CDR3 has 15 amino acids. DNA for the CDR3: TGTGCCAGCAGCATGGGGACTAGCGGGAGGTTAGTTCAGTACTTC. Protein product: CASSMGTSGRLVQYF.

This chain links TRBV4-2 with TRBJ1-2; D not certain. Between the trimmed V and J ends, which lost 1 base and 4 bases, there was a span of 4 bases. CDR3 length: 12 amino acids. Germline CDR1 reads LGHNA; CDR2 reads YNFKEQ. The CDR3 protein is CASSQVSYGYTF. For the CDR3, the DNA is TGTGCCAGCAGCCAAGTCAGCTATGGCTACACCTTC.

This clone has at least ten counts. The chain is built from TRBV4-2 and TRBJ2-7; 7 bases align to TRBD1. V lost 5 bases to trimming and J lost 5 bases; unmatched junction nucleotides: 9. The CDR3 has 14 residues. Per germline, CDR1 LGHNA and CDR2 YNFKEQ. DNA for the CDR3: TGTGCCAGCAGCACTCGGGACAGAGGCGACGAGCAGTACTTC. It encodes CASSTRDRGDEQYF.

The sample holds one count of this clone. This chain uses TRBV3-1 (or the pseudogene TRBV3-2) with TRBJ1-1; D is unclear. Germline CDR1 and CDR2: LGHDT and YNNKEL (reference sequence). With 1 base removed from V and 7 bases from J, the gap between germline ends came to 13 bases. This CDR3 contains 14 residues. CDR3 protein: CASSQGNREGEAFF. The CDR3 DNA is TGTGCCAGCAGCCAAGGGAATAGGGAGGGTGAAGCTTTCTTT.

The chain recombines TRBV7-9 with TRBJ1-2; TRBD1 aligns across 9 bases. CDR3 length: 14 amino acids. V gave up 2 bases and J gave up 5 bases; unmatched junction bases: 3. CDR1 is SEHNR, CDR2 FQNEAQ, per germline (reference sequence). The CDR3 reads CASSLSGTGYGYTF. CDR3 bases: TGTGCCAGCAGCTTATCGGGGACAGGGTATGGCTACACCTTC.

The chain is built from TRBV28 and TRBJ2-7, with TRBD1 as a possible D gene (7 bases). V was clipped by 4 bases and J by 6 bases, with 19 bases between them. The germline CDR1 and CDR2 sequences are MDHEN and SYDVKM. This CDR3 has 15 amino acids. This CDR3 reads CASSSHLTQGGEQYV. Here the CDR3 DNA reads TGTGCCAGCAGTTCCCATCTTACTCAGGGGGGCGAGCAGTACGTC.

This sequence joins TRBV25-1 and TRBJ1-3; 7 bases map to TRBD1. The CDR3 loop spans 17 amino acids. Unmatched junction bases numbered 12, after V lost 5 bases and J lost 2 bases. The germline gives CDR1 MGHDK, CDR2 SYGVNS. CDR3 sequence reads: CASSKHGGRGTGNTIYF. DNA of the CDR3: TGTGCCAGCAGTAAGCATGGCGGCAGGGGGACTGGAAACACCATATATTTT. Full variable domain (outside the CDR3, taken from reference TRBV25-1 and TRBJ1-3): EADIYQTPRYLVIGTGKKITLECSQTMGHDKMYWYQQDPGMELHLIHYSYGVNSTEKGDLSSESTVSRIRTEHFPLTLESARPSHTSQYLCASSKHGGRGTGNTIYFGEGSWLTVV.

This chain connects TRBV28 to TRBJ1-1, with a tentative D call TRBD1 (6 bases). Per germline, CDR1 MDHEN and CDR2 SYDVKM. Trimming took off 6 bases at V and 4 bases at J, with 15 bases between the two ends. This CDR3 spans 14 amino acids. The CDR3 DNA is TGTGCCAGCAGCCTCTCAGGGGTGAGCACTGAAGCTTTCTTT. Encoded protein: CASSLSGVSTEAFF.

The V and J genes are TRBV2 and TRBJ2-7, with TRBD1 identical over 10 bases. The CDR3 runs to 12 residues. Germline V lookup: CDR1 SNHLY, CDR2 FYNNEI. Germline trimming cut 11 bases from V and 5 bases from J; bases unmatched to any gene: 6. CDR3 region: CAGGTGVHEQYF. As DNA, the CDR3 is TGTGCCGGAGGGACAGGGGTCCACGAGCAGTACTTC.

This CDR3 reads CASSLEGQPYQPQHF. Written as DNA, the CDR3 is TGTGCCAGCAGCTTGGAGGGGCAGCCCTATCAGCCCCAGCATTTT. The rearrangement joins TRBV5-6 to TRBJ1-5, with D possibly TRBD1 on 5 matching bases. CDR1 is SGHDT, CDR2 YYEEEE, per germline. Trimming took off 0 bases at V and 5 bases at J, with 12 bases between the two ends. The CDR3 has 15 residues.

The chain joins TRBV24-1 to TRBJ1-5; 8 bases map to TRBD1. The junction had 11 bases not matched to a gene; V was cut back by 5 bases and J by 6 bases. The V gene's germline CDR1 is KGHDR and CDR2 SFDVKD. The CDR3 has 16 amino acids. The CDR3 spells CATSANDRGGGQPQHF. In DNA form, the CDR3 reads TGTGCCACCAGTGCCAACGACAGGGGAGGTGGTCAGCCCCAGCATTTT.